Sequencing of this T cell receptor beta chain was carried out in a study of blood T cell repertoires in COVID-19. The length of the CDR3 is 14 residues. The germline V gene has CDR1 SGDLS and CDR2 YYNGEE. Trimming cost V 3 bases and J 0 bases, with 8 bases left between them. Data came from immunoSEQ multiplex PCR; TCRdb stores just in-frame clones and leaves some out. Of about 310,000 clones in the sample, about 85% are singletons; the top ten hold about 2%. The source of this sequence is a man between 18 and 35 years old with active or convalescent COVID-19. This chain connects TRBV9 to TRBJ2-3; D not resolved. The sample comprised peripheral blood. CDR3 loop: CASSARTSTDTQYF. The DNA for the CDR3 is TGTGCCAGCAGCGCCCGCACAAGCACAGATACGCAGTATTTT.